The clone carrying this T cell receptor beta chain was recorded once. Its target is unknown. The data are from a study of Ad26.COV2.S vaccination and SARS-CoV-2 variants. Across the study: Ad26.COV2.S, an intramuscular injection, was given once or twice 56 days apart. Whole-study results and caveats: Spike-specific TCR breadth in vaccine recipients exceeded that seen in placebo recipients.

With 5 bases removed from V and 6 bases from J, the gap between germline ends came to 16 bases. CDR1 is SGHTA and CDR2 is FQGTGA in the germline V gene. The CDR3 runs 14 residues. Clones were read by immunoSEQ multiplex PCR, and TCRdb kept only the in-frame ones, dropping some. Found here are a few hundred thousand clones, approximately 88% of them singletons; the top ten hold about 3.5%. Treatment specified: 15 to 20 received Ad26.COV2.S at low or high dose, single or two shots; roughly five received placebo; per-sample allocation not given. Day 63 after the first vaccine or placebo injection was the time point for sampling. In Boston, the donor was an adult between 18-55 years of age.

Sequenced here: peripheral blood, sampled in a trial of Ad26.COV2.S vaccine versus placebo. This chain links TRBV7-3 with TRBJ1-1, with a possible D match to TRBD1 (5 bases). This clonotype was obtained from a person between 18 and 65 years old who received the Ad26.COV2.S COVID-19 vaccine or a placebo. In DNA form, the CDR3 reads TGTGCCAGCAGCCCCCAAGTAGGGGTCGCTGAAGCTTTCTTT. It is translated as CASSPQVGVAEAFF.